This record looks at one T cell receptor beta chain sequence and its context. As yet, its antigen is unknown. Peripheral blood came from all dose cohorts at three timepoints. This sample is drawn from a study of OX40 agonist ivuxolimab in advanced cancers. Looking at the study overall: Patients assigned to dose escalation were diagnosed with hepatocellular carcinoma, melanoma, renal cell or head and neck cancer. Earlier anti-PD-1, anti-PD-L1 or anti-CTLA-4 therapy was permitted; around 40% had received some.

Trimming took 8 bases from V and 9 from J; bases not matched to a gene: 13. The germline CDR1 and CDR2 sequences are GTSNPN and SVGIG (reference sequence). The CDR3 loop spans 14 amino acids. Sequenced by immunoSEQ multiplex PCR; TCRdb stores in-frame clones only, minus some. The sample records 83,000 or so clones, roughly 84% being singletons. Findings and limits, study-wide: CD8+ T cells averaged more expanded clones than CD4+.

The source of this sequence is an adult with an advanced solid tumor such as melanoma, head and neck, liver or kidney cancer. This specimen consisted of CD4+ or CD8+ T cells sorted from blood, obtained in a trial of the OX40 agonist ivuxolimab. The V call is TRBV30, the J call TRBJ2-1, with 10 bases that match TRBD2. The CDR3 spells CARDLAGAGGEQFF. Written as DNA, the CDR3 is TGTGCCAGGGATCTAGCGGGAGCAGGCGGTGAGCAGTTCTTC.